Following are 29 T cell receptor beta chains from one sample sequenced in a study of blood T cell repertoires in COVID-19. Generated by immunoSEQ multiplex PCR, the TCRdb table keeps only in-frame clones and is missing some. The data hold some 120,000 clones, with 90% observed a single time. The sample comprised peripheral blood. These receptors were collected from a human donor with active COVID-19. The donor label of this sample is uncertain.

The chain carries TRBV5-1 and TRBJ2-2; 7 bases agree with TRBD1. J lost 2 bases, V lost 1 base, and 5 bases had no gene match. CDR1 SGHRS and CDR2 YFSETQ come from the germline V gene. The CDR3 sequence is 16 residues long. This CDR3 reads CASSLYGTENTGELFF. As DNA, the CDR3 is TGCGCCAGCAGCTTGTATGGGACAGAAAACACCGGGGAGCTGTTTTTT. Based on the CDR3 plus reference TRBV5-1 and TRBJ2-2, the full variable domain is KAGVTQTPRYLIKTRGQQVTLSCSPISGHRSVSWYQQTPGQGLQFLFEYFSETQRNKGNFPGRFSGRQFSNSRSEMNVSTLELGDSALYLCASSLYGTENTGELFFGEGSRLTVL.

The DNA of the CDR3 is TGTGCCAGCAGCGTCGGGACACCCACTGAAGCTTTCTTT. Translation: CASSVGTPTEAFF. The V gene is TRBV9, the J gene TRBJ1-1; D is perhaps TRBD1 (6 bases). This CDR3 has 13 amino acids. Trimming pared 2 bases from V and 4 bases from J, leaving 9 bases between. CDR1 is SGDLS and CDR2 is YYNGEE in the germline V gene.

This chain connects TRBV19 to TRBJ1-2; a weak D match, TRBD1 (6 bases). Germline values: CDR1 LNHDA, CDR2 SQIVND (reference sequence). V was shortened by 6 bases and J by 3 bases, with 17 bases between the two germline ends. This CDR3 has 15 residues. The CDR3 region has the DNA TGTGCCAGTAGAAACCCAGGGGTCATGGACTATGGCTACACCTTC. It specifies CASRNPGVMDYGYTF.

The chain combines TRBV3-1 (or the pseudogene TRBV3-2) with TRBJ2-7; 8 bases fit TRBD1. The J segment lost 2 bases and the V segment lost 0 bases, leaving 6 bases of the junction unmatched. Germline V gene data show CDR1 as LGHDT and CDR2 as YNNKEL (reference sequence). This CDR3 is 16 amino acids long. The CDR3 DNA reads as TGTGCCAGCAGCCAAGACGTCGGGACAGGCCCCTACGAGCAGTACTTC. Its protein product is CASSQDVGTGPYEQYF.

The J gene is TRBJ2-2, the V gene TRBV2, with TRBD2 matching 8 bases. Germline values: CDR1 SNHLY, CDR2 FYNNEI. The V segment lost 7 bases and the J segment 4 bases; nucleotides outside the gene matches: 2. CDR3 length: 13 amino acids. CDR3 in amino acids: CASNGGGTGELFF. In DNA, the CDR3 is TGTGCCAGCAACGGGGGGGGCACCGGGGAGCTGTTTTTT. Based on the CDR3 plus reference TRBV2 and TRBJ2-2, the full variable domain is EPEVTQTPSHQVTQMGQEVILRCVPISNHLYFYWYRQILGQKVEFLVSFYNNEISEKSEIFDDQFSVERPDGSNFTLKIRSTKLEDSAMYFCASNGGGTGELFFGEGSRLTVL.

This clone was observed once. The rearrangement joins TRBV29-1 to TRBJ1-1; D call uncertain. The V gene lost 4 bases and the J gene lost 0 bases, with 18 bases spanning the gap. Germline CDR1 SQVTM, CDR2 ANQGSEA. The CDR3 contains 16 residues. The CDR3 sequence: CSVAQVSLNMNTEAFF. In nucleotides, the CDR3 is TGCAGCGTTGCCCAGGTTTCCCTAAATATGAACACTGAAGCTTTCTTT.

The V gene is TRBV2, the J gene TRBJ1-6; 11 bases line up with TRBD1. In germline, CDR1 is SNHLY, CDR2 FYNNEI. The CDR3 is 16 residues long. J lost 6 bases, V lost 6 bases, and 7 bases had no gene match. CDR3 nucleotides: TGTGCCAGCAGAGTCGGACAGGGGGCTGGTAATTCACCCCTCCACTTT. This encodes CASRVGQGAGNSPLHF.

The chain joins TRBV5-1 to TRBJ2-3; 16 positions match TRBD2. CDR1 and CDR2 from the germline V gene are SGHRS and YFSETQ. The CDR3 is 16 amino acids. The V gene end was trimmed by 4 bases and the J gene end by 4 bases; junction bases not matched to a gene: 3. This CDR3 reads CASSVGTSGGADTQYF. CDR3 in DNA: TGCGCCAGCAGCGTGGGGACTAGCGGGGGGGCAGATACGCAGTATTTT.

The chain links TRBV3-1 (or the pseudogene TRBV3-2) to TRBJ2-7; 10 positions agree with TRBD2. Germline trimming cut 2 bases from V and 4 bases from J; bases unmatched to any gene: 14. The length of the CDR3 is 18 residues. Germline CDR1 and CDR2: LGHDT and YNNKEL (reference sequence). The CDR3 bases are TGTGCCAGCAGCCAACGCCACGCGGGGGGACTAGCGATTTACGAGCAGTACTTC. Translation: CASSQRHAGGLAIYEQYF.

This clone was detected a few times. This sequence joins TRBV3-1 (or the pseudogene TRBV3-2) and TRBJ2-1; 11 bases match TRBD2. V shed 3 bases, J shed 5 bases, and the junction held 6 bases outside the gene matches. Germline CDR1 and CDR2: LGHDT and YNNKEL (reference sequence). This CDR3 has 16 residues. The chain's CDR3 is CASSHRLAGHDNEQFF. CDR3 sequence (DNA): TGTGCCAGCAGCCACCGACTAGCGGGGCACGACAATGAGCAGTTCTTC.

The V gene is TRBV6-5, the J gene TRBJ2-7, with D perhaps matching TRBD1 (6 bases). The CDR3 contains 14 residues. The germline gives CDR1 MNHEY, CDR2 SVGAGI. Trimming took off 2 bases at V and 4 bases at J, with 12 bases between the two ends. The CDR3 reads CASSYGQRGYEQYF. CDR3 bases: TGTGCCAGCAGTTACGGACAGCGAGGATACGAGCAGTACTTC.

CDR3 in amino acids: CAINDGGIGTYEQYF. The CDR3 DNA reads as TGTGCCATCAACGACGGGGGGATAGGAACCTACGAGCAGTACTTC. The gene calls are TRBV10-3 and TRBJ2-7; 7 bases align to TRBD2. The germline CDR1 and CDR2 sequences are ENHRY and SYGVKD. There are 15 residues in the CDR3. J lost 2 bases, V lost 7 bases, and 11 bases had no gene match.

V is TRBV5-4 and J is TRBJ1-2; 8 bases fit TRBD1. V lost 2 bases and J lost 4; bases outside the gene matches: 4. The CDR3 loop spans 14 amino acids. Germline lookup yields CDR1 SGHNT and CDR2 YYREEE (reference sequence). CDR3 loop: CASSLGQGTYGYTF. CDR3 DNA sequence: TGTGCCAGCAGCTTAGGACAGGGTACCTATGGCTACACCTTC.

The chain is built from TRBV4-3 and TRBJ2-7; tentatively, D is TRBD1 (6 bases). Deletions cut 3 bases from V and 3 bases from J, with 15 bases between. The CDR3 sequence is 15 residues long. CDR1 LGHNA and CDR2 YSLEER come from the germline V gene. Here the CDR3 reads CASSHSTGRGYEQYF. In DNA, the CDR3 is TGCGCCAGCAGCCACTCGACCGGCAGGGGCTACGAGCAGTACTTC.

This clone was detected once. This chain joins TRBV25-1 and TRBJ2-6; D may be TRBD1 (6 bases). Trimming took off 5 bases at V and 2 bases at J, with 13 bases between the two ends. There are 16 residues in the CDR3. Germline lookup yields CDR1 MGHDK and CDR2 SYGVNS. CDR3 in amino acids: CASSLDSPAGANVLTF. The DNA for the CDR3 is TGTGCCAGCAGTTTGGACAGCCCCGCTGGGGCCAACGTCCTGACTTTC. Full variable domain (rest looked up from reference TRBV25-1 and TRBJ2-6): EADIYQTPRYLVIGTGKKITLECSQTMGHDKMYWYQQDPGMELHLIHYSYGVNSTEKGDLSSESTVSRIRTEHFPLTLESARPSHTSQYLCASSLDSPAGANVLTFGAGSRLTVL.

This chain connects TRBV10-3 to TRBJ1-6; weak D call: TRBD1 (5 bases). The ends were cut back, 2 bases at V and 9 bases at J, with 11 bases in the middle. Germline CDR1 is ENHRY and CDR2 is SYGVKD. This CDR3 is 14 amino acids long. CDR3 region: CAISEGAGRSPLHF. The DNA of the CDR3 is TGTGCCATCAGTGAGGGGGCAGGGCGTTCACCCCTCCACTTT.

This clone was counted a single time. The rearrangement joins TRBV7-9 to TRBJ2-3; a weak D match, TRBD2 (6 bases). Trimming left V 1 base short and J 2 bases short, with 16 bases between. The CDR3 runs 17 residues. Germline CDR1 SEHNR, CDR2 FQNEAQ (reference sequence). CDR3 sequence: CASSLGAARGPTDTQYF. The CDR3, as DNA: TGTGCCAGCAGCTTAGGGGCGGCGCGGGGACCCACAGATACGCAGTATTTT.

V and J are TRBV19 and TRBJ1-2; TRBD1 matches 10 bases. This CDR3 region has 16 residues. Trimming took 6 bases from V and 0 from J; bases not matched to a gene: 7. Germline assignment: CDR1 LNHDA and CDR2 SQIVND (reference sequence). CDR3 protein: CASRRRQGAANYGYTF. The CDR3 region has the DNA TGTGCCAGTAGGAGGAGACAGGGGGCTGCTAACTATGGCTACACCTTC.

The DNA of the CDR3 is TGCGCCAGCAGAACGGGGATATTGAACACTGAAGCTTTCTTT. Translation gives CASRTGILNTEAFF. This chain links TRBV5-1 with TRBJ1-1, with no clear D. The CDR3 length is 14 residues. Trimming shortened V by 5 bases and J by 0 bases, and 11 bases separated the two germline ends. Per germline, CDR1 SGHRS and CDR2 YFSETQ.

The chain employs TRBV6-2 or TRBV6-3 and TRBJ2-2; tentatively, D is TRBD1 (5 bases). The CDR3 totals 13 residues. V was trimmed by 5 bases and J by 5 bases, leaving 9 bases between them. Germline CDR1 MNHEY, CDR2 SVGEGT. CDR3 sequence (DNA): TGTGCCAGCAGTAGGGGATGGACCGGGGAGCTGTTTTTT. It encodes CASSRGWTGELFF.

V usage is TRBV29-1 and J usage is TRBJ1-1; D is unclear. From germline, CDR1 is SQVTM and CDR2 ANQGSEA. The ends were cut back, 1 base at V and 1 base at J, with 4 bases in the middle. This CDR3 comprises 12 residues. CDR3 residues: CSVEGRNTEAFF. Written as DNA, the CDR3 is TGCAGCGTTGAAGGCAGGAACACTGAAGCTTTCTTT. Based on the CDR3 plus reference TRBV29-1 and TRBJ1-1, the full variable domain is SAVISQKPSRDICQRGTSLTIQCQVDSQVTMMFWYRQQPGQSLTLIATANQGSEATYESGFVIDKFPISRPNLTFSTLTVSNMSPEDSSIYLCSVEGRNTEAFFGQGTRLTVV.

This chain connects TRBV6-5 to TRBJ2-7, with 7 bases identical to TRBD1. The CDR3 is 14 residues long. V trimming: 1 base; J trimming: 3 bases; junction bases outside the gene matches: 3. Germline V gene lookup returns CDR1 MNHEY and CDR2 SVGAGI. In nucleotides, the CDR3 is TGTGCCAGCAGTTACTATAGACAGGGCTACGAGCAGTACTTC. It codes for CASSYYRQGYEQYF.

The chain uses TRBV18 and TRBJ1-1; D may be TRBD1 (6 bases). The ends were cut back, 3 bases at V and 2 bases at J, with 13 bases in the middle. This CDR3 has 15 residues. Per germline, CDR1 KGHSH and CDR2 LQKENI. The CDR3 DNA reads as TGTGCCAGCTCACCTGCCGGGACACCAAACACTGAAGCTTTCTTT. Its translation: CASSPAGTPNTEAFF.

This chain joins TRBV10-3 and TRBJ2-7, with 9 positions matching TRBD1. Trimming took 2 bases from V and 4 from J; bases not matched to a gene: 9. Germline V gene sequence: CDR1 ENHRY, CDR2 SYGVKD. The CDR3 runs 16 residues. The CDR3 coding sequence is TGTGCCATCAGTGAGACGGGACAGGGTAAGGGGTACGAGCAGTACTTC. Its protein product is CAISETGQGKGYEQYF.

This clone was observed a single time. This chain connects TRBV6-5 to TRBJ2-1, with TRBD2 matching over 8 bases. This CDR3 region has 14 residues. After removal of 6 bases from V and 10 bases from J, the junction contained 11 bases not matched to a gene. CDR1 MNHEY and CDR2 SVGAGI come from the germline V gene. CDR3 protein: CASRAGYGRDEQFF. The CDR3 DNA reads TGTGCCAGCAGGGCGGGTTACGGGAGGGACGAGCAGTTCTTC.

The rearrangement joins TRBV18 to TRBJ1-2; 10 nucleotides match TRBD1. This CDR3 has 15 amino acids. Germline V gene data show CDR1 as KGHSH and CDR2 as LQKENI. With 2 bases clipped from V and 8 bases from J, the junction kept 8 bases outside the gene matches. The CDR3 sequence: CASSPSGTGERGYTF. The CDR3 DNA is TGTGCCAGCTCACCATCCGGGACAGGGGAGCGAGGCTACACCTTC.

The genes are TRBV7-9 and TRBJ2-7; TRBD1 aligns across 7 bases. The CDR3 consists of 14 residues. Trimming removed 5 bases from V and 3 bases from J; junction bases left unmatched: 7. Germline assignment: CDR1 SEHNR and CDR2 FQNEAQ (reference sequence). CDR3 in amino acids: CASSPGQPFYEQYF. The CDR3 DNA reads TGTGCCAGCAGCCCGGGACAGCCATTCTACGAGCAGTACTTC.

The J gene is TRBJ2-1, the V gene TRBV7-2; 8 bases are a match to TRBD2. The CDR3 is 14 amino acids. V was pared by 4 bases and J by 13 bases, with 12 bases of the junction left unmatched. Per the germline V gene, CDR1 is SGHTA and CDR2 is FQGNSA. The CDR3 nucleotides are TGTGCCAGCAGCTCATCCCCCGGGACTAGTCCACAGTTCTTC. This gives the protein CASSSSPGTSPQFF.

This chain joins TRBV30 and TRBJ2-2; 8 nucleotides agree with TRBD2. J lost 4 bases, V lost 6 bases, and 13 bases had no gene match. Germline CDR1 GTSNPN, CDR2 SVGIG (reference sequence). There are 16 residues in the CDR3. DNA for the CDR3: TGTGCCTGTCTTACCATGGCGGGGGGACTCACCGGGGAGCTGTTTTTT. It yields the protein CACLTMAGGLTGELFF.